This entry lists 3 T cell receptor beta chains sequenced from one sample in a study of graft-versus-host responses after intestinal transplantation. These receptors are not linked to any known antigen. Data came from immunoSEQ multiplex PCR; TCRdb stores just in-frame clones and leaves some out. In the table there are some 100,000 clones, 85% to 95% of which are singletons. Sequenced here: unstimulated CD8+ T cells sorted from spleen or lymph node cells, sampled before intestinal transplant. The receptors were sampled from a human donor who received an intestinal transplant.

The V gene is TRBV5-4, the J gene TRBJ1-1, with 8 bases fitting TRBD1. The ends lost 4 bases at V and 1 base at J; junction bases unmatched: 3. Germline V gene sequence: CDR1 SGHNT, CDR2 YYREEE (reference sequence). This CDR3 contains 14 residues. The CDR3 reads CASSPQGGNTEAFF. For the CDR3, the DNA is TGTGCCAGCAGCCCACAGGGGGGGAACACTGAAGCTTTCTTT.

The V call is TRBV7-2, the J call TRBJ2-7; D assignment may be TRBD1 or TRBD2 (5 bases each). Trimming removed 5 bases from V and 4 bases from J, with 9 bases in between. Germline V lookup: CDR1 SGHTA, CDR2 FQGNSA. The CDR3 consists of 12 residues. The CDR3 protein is CASSQGGYEQYF. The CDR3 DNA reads TGTGCCAGCAGCCAGGGCGGGTACGAGCAGTACTTC.

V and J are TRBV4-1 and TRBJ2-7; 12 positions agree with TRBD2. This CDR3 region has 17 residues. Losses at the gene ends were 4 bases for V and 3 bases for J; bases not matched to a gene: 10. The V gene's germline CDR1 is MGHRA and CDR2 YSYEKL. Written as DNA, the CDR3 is TGCGCCAGCAGCCCTAGCGGGAGGGCCGGAGGGTACTACGAGCAGTACTTC. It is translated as CASSPSGRAGGYYEQYF.